This T cell receptor (beta chain) appears in the sequencing data of a study of cytomegalovirus exposure and HLA in healthy donors. The study's findings and limits: Cytomegalovirus-associated TCR beta chains were listed, numbering 150 to 200. Cytomegalovirus status, reportedly, was diagnosed with high specificity and sensitivity by the classifier.

Remarks on this clone: Its antigen remains unknown.

CDR1 is MDHEN and CDR2 is SYDVKM in the germline V gene. This CDR3 is 13 amino acids long. With V trimmed by 6 bases and J by 4 bases, 4 bases remained unmatched. Generated by immunoSEQ multiplex PCR, the TCRdb table keeps only in-frame clones and is missing some. The repertoire holds 55,000 to 70,000 clones, around 90% seen once, with roughly 2.3% in the top ten. This clonotype was obtained from a woman aged 25 to 45 in good health and CMV-seronegative. The rearrangement uses TRBV28 and TRBJ1-2; 8 positions agree with TRBD1. The sequenced material came from PBMCs. CDR3 amino acids: CASSRQGTYGYTF. The CDR3 DNA reads as TGTGCCAGCAGCCGACAGGGGACCTATGGCTACACCTTC.